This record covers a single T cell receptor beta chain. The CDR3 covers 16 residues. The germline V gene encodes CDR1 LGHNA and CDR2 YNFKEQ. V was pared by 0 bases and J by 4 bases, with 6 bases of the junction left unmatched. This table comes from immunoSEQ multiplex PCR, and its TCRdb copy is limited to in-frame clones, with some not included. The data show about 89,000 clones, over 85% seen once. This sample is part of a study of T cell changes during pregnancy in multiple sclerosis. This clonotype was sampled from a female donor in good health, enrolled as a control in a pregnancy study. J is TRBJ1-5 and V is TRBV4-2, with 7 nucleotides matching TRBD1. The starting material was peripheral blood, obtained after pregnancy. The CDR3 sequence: CASSQDGAGGNQPQHF. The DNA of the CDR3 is TGTGCCAGCAGCCAAGACGGGGCAGGGGGTAATCAGCCCCAGCATTTT.